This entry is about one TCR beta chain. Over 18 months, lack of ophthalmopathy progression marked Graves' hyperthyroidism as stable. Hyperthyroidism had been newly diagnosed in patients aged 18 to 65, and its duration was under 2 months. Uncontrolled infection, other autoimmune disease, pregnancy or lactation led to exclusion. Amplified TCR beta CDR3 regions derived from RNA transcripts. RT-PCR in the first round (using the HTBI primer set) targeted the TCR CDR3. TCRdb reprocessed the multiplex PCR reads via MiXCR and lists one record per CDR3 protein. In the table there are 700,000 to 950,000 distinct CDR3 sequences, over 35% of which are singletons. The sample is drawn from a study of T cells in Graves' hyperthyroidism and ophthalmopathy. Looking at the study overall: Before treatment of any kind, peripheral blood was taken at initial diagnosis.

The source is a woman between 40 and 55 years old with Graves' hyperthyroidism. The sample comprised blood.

DNA of the CDR3: TGCGCCAGCAGCCAAGCGTTACGGAACTATGGCTACACCTTC. Translation: CASSQALRNYGYTF. This sequence joins TRBV4-3 and TRBJ1-2; D gene ambiguous. Germline V gives CDR1 LGHNA, CDR2 YSLEER. The CDR3 consists of 14 residues. Trimming pared 1 base from V and 2 bases from J, leaving 8 bases between.